This TCR beta chain was sequenced in a study of cytotoxic CD8 clonotypes in ibrutinib-treated CLL. Assay used: immunoSEQ multiplex PCR; TCRdb lists only in-frame clones, some missing. Here the sample spans 55,000 to 85,000 clones, just over 90% being singletons. The V gene end was trimmed by 1 base and the J gene end by 2 bases; junction bases not matched to a gene: 12. The germline V gene has CDR1 MNHEY and CDR2 SMNVEV (reference sequence). This CDR3 has 18 amino acids. Sample: PBMCs, taken after 12 months of ibrutinib treatment. This chain links TRBV27 with TRBJ2-3; 7 bases align to TRBD2. The source is a human donor with chronic lymphocytic leukemia. In nucleotides, the CDR3 is TGTGCCAGCAGTTTATTCCGGACTGGAGCGGGATACACAGATACGCAGTATTTT. Its translation: CASSLFRTGAGYTDTQYF.